The 21 T cell receptor beta chains below were found in one sample sequenced in a study of early T cells in non-severe SARS-CoV-2 infection (dated by TCRdb to about 2021). Library preparation used 5' RACE. These reads were obtained on a NextSeq 500. The public sequencing data were trimmed at Q25 with fastp and processed into clonotypes with MiXCR by TCRdb, which kept only in-frame beta chains. Rows merge per CDR3 protein into single entries with the most common DNA and genes. The sample data list 46,000 or so distinct CDR3 sequences, and about 13% of these were observed just once. The ten top clones hold about a tenth of the sample. Material for sequencing was whole blood. The source is an adult who was a healthcare worker with PCR-confirmed SARS-CoV-2 infection or an uninfected control (not recorded which).

The chain carries TRBV27 and TRBJ1-2, with TRBD1 matching 10 bases. V shed 3 bases and J 7 bases; nucleotides not matched to a gene: 8. This CDR3 region has 15 residues. Germline V gene data show CDR1 as MNHEY and CDR2 as SMNVEV (reference sequence). The CDR3 DNA reads as TGTGCCAGCAGTTTCAAACCGACAGGGGGCGCTGGCTACACCTTC. Protein: CASSFKPTGGAGYTF.

This chain joins TRBV20-1 and TRBJ2-3; 8 nucleotides align to TRBD1. The J segment lost 6 bases and the V segment lost 0 bases, leaving 5 bases of the junction unmatched. This CDR3 is 14 amino acids long. Germline V gene lookup returns CDR1 DFQATT and CDR2 SNEGSKA (reference sequence). CDR3: CSAREPGGMDTQYF. The DNA for the CDR3 is TGCAGTGCTAGAGAACCAGGGGGCATGGATACGCAGTATTTT.

As regards this clonotype: A much more abundant neighbour one base away suggests this may be a read error. The rearrangement links TRBV5-1 to TRBJ1-1; D gene ambiguous. The germline gives CDR1 SGHRS, CDR2 YFSETQ. The CDR3 extends over 13 amino acids. V lost 0 bases and J 1 base, leaving 4 bases between the germline ends. DNA for the CDR3: TGCGCCAGCAGCTTGGACGCGAACACTGAAGCTTTCTTT. It encodes CASSLDANTEAFF.

The table lists this clonotype with a few counts. The chain has TRBV5-6 and TRBJ2-2; 9 positions agree with TRBD1. In germline, CDR1 is SGHDT, CDR2 YYEEEE. Trimming took 2 bases from V and 1 from J; bases not matched to a gene: 3. The CDR3 runs to 16 residues. CDR3 sequence reads: CASSLWTGVNTGELFF. The CDR3 nucleotides read TGTGCCAGCAGCTTATGGACAGGGGTGAACACCGGGGAGCTGTTTTTT.

With respect to this clonotype: Just one base apart from a much larger clone, this may be a read error. The CDR3 sequence: CASGASAEQAYNEQFF. CDR3 DNA: TGTGCCAGCGGTGCCTCAGCGGAGCAGGCCTACAATGAGCAGTTCTTC. The V call is TRBV9, the J call TRBJ2-1, with D possibly matching TRBD2 (5 bases). This CDR3 is 16 amino acids long. Germline V gene data show CDR1 as SGDLS and CDR2 as YYNGEE. V dropped 7 bases and J dropped 2 bases, with 19 bases sitting between them.

The V call is TRBV25-1, the J call TRBJ2-7; D gene uncertain. This CDR3 comprises 13 residues. V dropped 5 bases and J dropped 5 bases, with 13 bases sitting between them. The germline CDR1 and CDR2 sequences are MGHDK and SYGVNS. CDR3 residues: CASSPDGYHEQYF. Written as DNA, the CDR3 is TGTGCCAGCAGTCCCGACGGGTACCACGAGCAGTACTTC.

This clonotype was detected a few times. The rearrangement links TRBV2 to TRBJ2-7, with 12 bases fitting TRBD1. This CDR3 has 12 amino acids. The trim removed 9 bases at V and 6 bases at J, leaving 3 bases unmatched. The germline gives CDR1 SNHLY, CDR2 FYNNEI. The chain's CDR3 is CASRDRGPEQYF. The DNA of the CDR3 is TGTGCCAGTCGGGACAGGGGGCCCGAGCAGTACTTC.

This chain joins TRBV20-1 and TRBJ2-7; D is uncertain. The ends were cut back, 8 bases at V and 0 bases at J, with 11 bases in the middle. Looked up from germline, CDR1 is DFQATT and CDR2 is SNEGSKA (reference sequence). The CDR3 covers 12 residues. Written as DNA, the CDR3 is TGCAGTCCCTATGGCCTCTCCTACGAGCAGTACTTC. Amino acids: CSPYGLSYEQYF.

The CDR3 is CASSEGLTNEKLFF. Here the CDR3 DNA reads TGTGCCAGCAGCGAGGGACTGACAAATGAAAAACTGTTTTTT. V usage is TRBV9 and J usage is TRBJ1-4, with D possibly matching TRBD1 (5 bases). CDR3 length: 14 amino acids. Trimming stripped 3 bases from V and 5 bases from J, with 11 bases between. Per germline, CDR1 SGDLS and CDR2 YYNGEE.

Ten or more counts support this clonotype. The chain couples TRBV11-2 to TRBJ2-4, with TRBD2 matching 8 bases. The CDR3 is 14 amino acids. Germline loops: CDR1 SGHAT, CDR2 FQNNGV. The V and J ends lost 4 bases and 8 bases, in that order; junction bases with no gene match: 7. The CDR3 sequence is CASSSSGGGDIQYF. The CDR3 DNA sequence: TGTGCCAGCAGCTCAAGCGGGGGCGGGGACATTCAGTACTTC.

There are many counts of this clonotype. This chain uses TRBV12-3 or TRBV12-4 with TRBJ2-5, with D uncertain. The CDR3 length is 15 residues. With 6 bases removed from V and 2 bases from J, the gap between germline ends came to 16 bases. CDR3 region: CASSPAGFRQETQYF. CDR3 coding DNA: TGTGCCAGCAGCCCGGCTGGGTTCCGACAAGAGACCCAGTACTTC.

Ten or more counts support this clonotype. The rearrangement links TRBV20-1 to TRBJ1-2; the D gene is possibly TRBD1 (5 bases). Germline V gives CDR1 DFQATT, CDR2 SNEGSKA (reference sequence). The CDR3 is 15 amino acids. Trimming shortened V by 0 bases and J by 4 bases, and 15 bases separated the two germline ends. The CDR3 loop is CSARDPGTAIYGYTF. In DNA, the CDR3 is TGCAGTGCTAGAGATCCCGGGACGGCGATCTATGGCTACACCTTC.

This clonotype has a handful of counts. The chain combines TRBV2 with TRBJ1-1; D is uncertain. The germline V and J ends were trimmed by 3 bases and 9 bases, with 14 bases remaining between them. The germline gives CDR1 SNHLY, CDR2 FYNNEI. The CDR3 consists of 13 residues. The CDR3 sequence is CASSDYGVSKAFF. The DNA of the CDR3 is TGTGCCAGCAGTGATTACGGTGTCAGTAAAGCTTTCTTT.

This clonotype has at least ten counts. This sequence joins TRBV14 and TRBJ1-6; D is undetermined. From germline, CDR1 is SGHDN and CDR2 FVKESK. Trimming stripped 1 base from V and 9 bases from J, with 13 bases between. The CDR3 covers 15 residues. The CDR3 loop is CASSQVSLPGSPLHF. The CDR3, as DNA: TGTGCCAGCAGCCAAGTCTCCCTTCCCGGTTCACCCCTCCACTTT.

As DNA, the CDR3 is TGCGCCAGCAGCTCGCCGGAGGAGTCCTTCTATGGCTACACCTTC. As protein: CASSSPEESFYGYTF. The chain combines TRBV5-1 with TRBJ1-2; D ambiguous. V was clipped by 3 bases and J by 4 bases, with 16 bases between them. Germline CDR1 is SGHRS and CDR2 is YFSETQ. This CDR3 comprises 15 residues.

The sample holds a few counts of this clonotype. The CDR3 DNA is TGCGCCAGCAGCTTGGGAGCGTCCCCCTACGAGCAGTACTTC. This gives the protein CASSLGASPYEQYF. This chain links TRBV5-1 with TRBJ2-7; D is uncertain. Trimming removed 0 bases at V and 2 bases at J, with 9 bases between. Germline assignment: CDR1 SGHRS and CDR2 YFSETQ. The CDR3 totals 14 residues.

The J gene is TRBJ1-2, the V gene TRBV6-1, with D maybe TRBD1 (5 bases). The CDR3 is made up of 14 amino acids. V shed 8 bases and J shed 2 bases, with 15 bases lying between them. CDR1 and CDR2 (germline): MNHNS, SASEGT. CDR3 loop: CASLGALFNYGYTF. In nucleotides, the CDR3 is TGTGCCAGCTTAGGGGCCCTATTCAACTATGGCTACACCTTC.

The CDR3 DNA reads TGTGCCAGCAGCCAAGGTGCAGGGGACTATCAGCCCCAGCATTTT. It is translated as CASSQGAGDYQPQHF. V usage is TRBV4-2 and J usage is TRBJ1-5, with TRBD1 as a possible D gene (6 bases). This CDR3 has 15 residues. V was shortened by 1 base and J by 5 bases, with 12 bases between the two germline ends. Germline V lookup: CDR1 LGHNA, CDR2 YNFKEQ.

The rearrangement links TRBV20-1 to TRBJ1-1; D call uncertain. From germline, CDR1 is DFQATT and CDR2 SNEGSKA (reference sequence). The V gene lost 5 bases and the J gene lost 1 base, with 8 bases spanning the gap. This CDR3 contains 12 residues. The CDR3 DNA sequence: TGCAGTGCTTTACCCGAGAACACTGAAGCTTTCTTT. It encodes CSALPENTEAFF.

V is TRBV7-2 and J is TRBJ2-2; D is possibly TRBD2 (5 bases). V lost 8 bases and J lost 1, with 17 bases in between. Germline V gene lookup returns CDR1 SGHTA and CDR2 FQGNSA. The CDR3 contains 16 residues. The CDR3 protein is CASFTLPGRNTGELFF. The CDR3 DNA is TGTGCCAGCTTCACGCTCCCGGGGAGGAACACCGGGGAGCTGTTTTTT.

This clonotype was seen repeatedly, ten times or more. This chain connects TRBV28 to TRBJ2-7, with TRBD1 matching over 11 bases. V trimming: 6 bases; J trimming: 6 bases; junction bases outside the gene matches: 7. In germline, CDR1 is MDHEN, CDR2 SYDVKM. This CDR3 comprises 14 residues. In DNA form, the CDR3 reads TGTGCCAGCAGCCCACCGGGACAGGGGGGCGAGCAGTACTTC. It specifies CASSPPGQGGEQYF.